These T cell receptor beta chains were read from a single sample in a study of blood T cell repertoires in COVID-19. Generated by immunoSEQ multiplex PCR, the TCRdb table keeps only in-frame clones and is missing some. The sample holds roughly 400,000 clones, roughly 91% seen once. Sequenced input: PBMCs or T cells enriched from blood (not recorded which). The receptors were gathered from a man aged 18 to 29 who had recovered from COVID-19. The CDR3 runs from the conserved cysteine through the conserved F or W. A D gene is named only where the DNA matches it firmly. Some rows have no size entry. The others give once, few or many, or a class for an expanded clone.

CDR3 protein	CDR3 DNA	clone size	J gene	V gene	D gene
CASSRGTVNQPQHF	TGTGCCAGCAGTCGGGGGACCGTCAATCAGCCCCAGCATTTT	.	TRBJ1-5	TRBV5-6	.
CASSLRGRITEAFF	TGTGCCAGCAGCTTGAGGGGGAGAATCACTGAAGCTTTCTTT	.	TRBJ1-1	TRBV5-4	.
CASSPFGQGGSPLHF	TGTGCCAGCAGCCCATTTGGACAGGGTGGTTCACCCCTCCACTTT	.	TRBJ1-6	TRBV21-1	.
CASSLGRSHPNNEQFF	TGTGCCAGCAGCTTAGGGCGGAGCCACCCCAACAATGAGCAGTTCTTC	.	TRBJ2-1	TRBV7-9	.
CASRIEGQETQYF	TGCGCCAGCAGAATCGAGGGCCAAGAGACCCAGTACTTC	.	TRBJ2-5	TRBV5-1	.
CATSRDLSGLAGGEQYF	TGTGCCACCAGCAGAGATCTCAGTGGACTAGCGGGAGGCGAGCAGTACTTC	once	TRBJ2-7	TRBV15	TRBD2
CASARAGGKGGELFF	TGTGCCAGCGCCCGGGCGGGAGGGAAGGGCGGGGAGCTGTTTTTT	.	TRBJ2-2	TRBV2	TRBD2
CASSRGTGGANYGYTF	TGTGCCAGCAGCAGAGGGACAGGGGGTGCAAACTATGGCTACACCTTC	.	TRBJ1-2	TRBV16	TRBD1
CASSSAAPEQFF	TGTGCCAGCAGCTCAGCGGCCCCCGAGCAGTTCTTC	.	TRBJ2-1	TRBV11-2	.
CASSLSRPGTGGDTHLNTEAFF	TGTGCCAGCAGTTTATCGCGTCCCGGGACAGGGGGCGACACCCACTTGAACACTGAAGCTTTCTTT	.	TRBJ1-1	TRBV27	TRBD1
CASSYRGPGELFF	TGTGCCAGTAGTTACAGGGGTCCCGGGGAGCTGTTTTTT	.	TRBJ2-2	TRBV19	TRBD1
CASSLWRGNSPLHF	TGTGCCAGCAGTTTATGGCGGGGAAATTCACCCCTCCACTTT	.	TRBJ1-6	TRBV28	.
CASSPTGRELYEQYF	TGTGCCAGCAGTCCGACCGGGCGGGAACTCTACGAGCAGTACTTC	few	TRBJ2-7	TRBV28	.
CASSQLAVRGFAGNTIYF	TGTGCCAGCAGCCAGCTCGCCGTCAGGGGCTTCGCTGGAAACACCATATATTTT	.	TRBJ1-3	TRBV11-2	.
CASSRNPRRGETQYF	TGTGCCAGCAGCCGAAACCCGCGGCGAGGAGAGACCCAGTACTTC	.	TRBJ2-5	TRBV3-1/TRBV3-2	.
CASSPGTALTRALHF	TGTGCCAGCAGTCCCGGGACAGCCCTTACTAGGGCCCTCCACTTT	.	TRBJ1-6	TRBV28	TRBD1
CASSAEAPGEGLYNEQFF	TGTGCCAGCAGCGCGGAGGCCCCGGGGGAGGGCCTTTACAATGAGCAGTTCTTC	.	TRBJ2-1	TRBV9	TRBD2
CASSITGYGYTF	TGTGCCAGTAGTATAACCGGGTATGGCTACACCTTC	once	TRBJ1-2	TRBV19	.
CASSVGTEGGHEQYF	TGCGCCAGCAGTGTAGGGACAGAGGGGGGCCACGAGCAGTACTTC	.	TRBJ2-7	TRBV10-1	.
CASSVGFSGTDTQYF	TGTGCCAGCAGCGTAGGTTTTAGCGGCACAGATACGCAGTATTTT	.	TRBJ2-3	TRBV9	.
CATSRLTSGSYNEQFF	TGTGCCACCAGCAGGCTAACTAGCGGCTCCTACAATGAGCAGTTCTTC	.	TRBJ2-1	TRBV15	TRBD2
CASTGAGGSYEQYF	TGTGCCAGCACCGGAGCGGGGGGGTCCTACGAGCAGTACTTC	.	TRBJ2-7	TRBV2	TRBD2
CASSPGIGRQTEQYF	TGTGCCAGCTCACCAGGTATCGGTCGACAGACCGAGCAGTACTTC	.	TRBJ2-7	TRBV18	.
CASTRGLPYGYTF	TGTGCCAGCACGCGGGGGCTCCCCTATGGCTACACCTTC	.	TRBJ1-2	TRBV6-5	.
CATSRVKRDQETQYF	TGTGCCACCAGCAGAGTAAAGCGGGACCAAGAGACCCAGTACTTC	.	TRBJ2-5	TRBV15	.
CASTMRSPHQETQYF	TGCGCCAGCACTATGAGGTCCCCACATCAAGAGACCCAGTACTTC	.	TRBJ2-5	TRBV5-1	.
CASSSRQELYGYTF	TGTGCCAGCAGTTCGAGACAGGAGCTATATGGCTACACCTTC	.	TRBJ1-2	TRBV28	.
CASSLDRNTEAFF	TGTGCCAGCAGCTTGGACAGAAACACTGAAGCTTTCTTT	.	TRBJ1-1	TRBV5-4	.
CASSGQVNQPQHF	TGTGCCAGCAGTGGACAGGTGAATCAGCCCCAGCATTTT	.	TRBJ1-5	TRBV2	.
CASSPRAGGMETQYF	TGTGCCAGCTCACCGAGGGCAGGGGGAATGGAGACCCAGTACTTC	.	TRBJ2-5	TRBV18	TRBD1
CASRFGGANTEAFF	TGTGCCAGCAGATTCGGGGGGGCGAACACTGAAGCTTTCTTT	.	TRBJ1-1	TRBV3-1/TRBV3-2	.
CASSLAQVRRSEAFF	TGCGCCAGCAGCTTGGCTCAGGTACGGCGCTCTGAAGCTTTCTTT	.	TRBJ1-1	TRBV5-1	.
CASSQAQGGETQYF	TGCGCCAGCAGCCAAGCACAGGGAGGGGAGACCCAGTACTTC	few	TRBJ2-5	TRBV4-1	.
CASRQTGGFTEAFF	TGTGCCAGCAGGCAGACAGGGGGCTTCACTGAAGCTTTCTTT	once	TRBJ1-1	TRBV5-4	TRBD1
CASSPRPSKTVNYGYTF	TGTGCCAGCAGCCCCCGCCCATCCAAGACAGTTAACTATGGCTACACCTTC	.	TRBJ1-2	TRBV14	.
CASSSGTSGRLGGFF	TGTGCCAGCAGCTCCGGGACTAGCGGGAGGTTGGGTGGGTTCTTC	.	TRBJ2-1	TRBV5-4	TRBD2
CASSLAGGTSPLHF	TGTGCCAGCAGCCTAGCCGGGGGGACTTCACCCCTCCACTTT	.	TRBJ1-6	TRBV3-1/TRBV3-2	.
CASSQVLGQGNTEAFF	TGTGCCAGCAGCCAAGTTTTAGGGCAGGGGAACACTGAAGCTTTCTTT	.	TRBJ1-1	TRBV3-1/TRBV3-2	.
CASSVVMGDTEAFF	TGTGCCAGCAGCGTAGTCATGGGAGACACTGAAGCTTTCTTT	.	TRBJ1-1	TRBV9	.
CATSRDIGFGYTF	TGTGCCACCAGCAGGGACATCGGGTTTGGCTACACCTTC	.	TRBJ1-2	TRBV15	.
CASSPNTDTEAFF	TGTGCCAGCAGTCCGAATACGGACACTGAAGCTTTCTTT	.	TRBJ1-1	TRBV2	.
CASSLHRRERPETQYF	TGTGCCAGCAGCTTACATAGGCGGGAGAGACCAGAGACCCAGTACTTC	.	TRBJ2-5	TRBV7-8	TRBD2
CASSPQGMEAFF	TGTGCCAGCAGTCCCCAGGGGATGGAAGCTTTCTTT	.	TRBJ1-1	TRBV6-5	.
CAWSRAGGVAFF	TGTGCCTGGAGTAGGGCAGGGGGCGTCGCTTTCTTT	.	TRBJ1-1	TRBV30	TRBD1
CASSDARGYTEAFF	TGTGCCAGTTCTGACGCCCGGGGGTACACTGAAGCTTTCTTT	once	TRBJ1-1	TRBV19	.
CASSAYLQRDSGNTIYF	TGTGCCAGCAGTGCTTACCTGCAGAGGGATTCTGGAAACACCATATATTTT	once	TRBJ1-3	TRBV28	.
CASRTGPTGNTEAFF	TGTGCCAGCAGGACAGGGCCCACTGGGAACACTGAAGCTTTCTTT	.	TRBJ1-1	TRBV2	TRBD1
CASTLGLAGGTGELFF	TGTGCCAGCACCCTCGGACTAGCGGGGGGCACCGGGGAGCTGTTTTTT	.	TRBJ2-2	TRBV27	TRBD2
CASSLRRLGAGAEKLFF	TGTGCCAGCAGCTTAAGGAGGTTGGGGGCGGGGGCTGAAAAACTGTTTTTT	few	TRBJ1-4	TRBV7-2	.
CASSPDRANTEAFF	TGTGCCAGCTCTCCGGACAGGGCGAACACTGAAGCTTTCTTT	.	TRBJ1-1	TRBV18	TRBD1
CATSAEVGGYTF	TGTGCCACCAGTGCGGAGGTGGGTGGCTACACCTTC	once	TRBJ1-2	TRBV24-1	.
CASSGLAGYNEQFF	TGCGCCAGCAGCGGACTAGCGGGTTACAATGAGCAGTTCTTC	.	TRBJ2-1	TRBV4-1	TRBD2
CASSTWTGVNEQFF	TGTGCCAGTAGTACATGGACAGGGGTAAATGAGCAGTTCTTC	.	TRBJ2-1	TRBV19	TRBD1